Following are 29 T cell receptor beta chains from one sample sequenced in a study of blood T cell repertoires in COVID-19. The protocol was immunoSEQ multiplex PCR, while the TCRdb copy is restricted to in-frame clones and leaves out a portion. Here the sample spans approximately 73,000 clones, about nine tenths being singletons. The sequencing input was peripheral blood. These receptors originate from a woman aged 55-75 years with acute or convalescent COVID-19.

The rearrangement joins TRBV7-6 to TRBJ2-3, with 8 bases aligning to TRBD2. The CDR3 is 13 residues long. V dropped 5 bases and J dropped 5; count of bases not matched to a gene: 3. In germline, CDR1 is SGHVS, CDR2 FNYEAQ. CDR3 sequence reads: CASSRGGRDTQYF. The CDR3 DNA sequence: TGTGCCAGCAGCCGGGGGGGCCGAGATACGCAGTATTTT.

This chain's CDR3 is CASSSWGQDNEQFF. The DNA for the CDR3 is TGTGCCAGCAGTTCCTGGGGACAGGACAATGAGCAGTTCTTC. V gene TRBV28 combines with J gene TRBJ2-1; 8 nucleotides agree with TRBD1. CDR3 length: 14 amino acids. Germline-derived CDR1 and CDR2 are MDHEN and SYDVKM. The V and J ends lost 4 bases and 5 bases, in that order; junction bases with no gene match: 4.

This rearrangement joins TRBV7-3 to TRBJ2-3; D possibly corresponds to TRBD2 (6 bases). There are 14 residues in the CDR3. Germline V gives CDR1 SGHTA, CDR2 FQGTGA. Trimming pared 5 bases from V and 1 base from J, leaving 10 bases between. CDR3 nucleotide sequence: TGTGCCAGCAGCCCGGGACTCGGCACAGATACGCAGTATTTT. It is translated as CASSPGLGTDTQYF. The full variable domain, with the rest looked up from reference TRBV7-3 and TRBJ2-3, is GAGVSQTPSNKVTEKGKYVELRCDPISGHTALYWYRQSLGQGPEFLIYFQGTGAADDSGLPNDRFFAVRPEGSVSTLKIQRTERGDSAVYLCASSPGLGTDTQYFGPGTRLTVL.

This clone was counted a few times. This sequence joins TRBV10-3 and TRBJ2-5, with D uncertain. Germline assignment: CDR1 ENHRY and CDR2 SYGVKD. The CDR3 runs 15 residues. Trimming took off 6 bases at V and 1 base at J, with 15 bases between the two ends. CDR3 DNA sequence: TGTGCCATCAGCGCTACCAATAATGGCCAAGAGACCCAGTACTTC. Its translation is CAISATNNGQETQYF.

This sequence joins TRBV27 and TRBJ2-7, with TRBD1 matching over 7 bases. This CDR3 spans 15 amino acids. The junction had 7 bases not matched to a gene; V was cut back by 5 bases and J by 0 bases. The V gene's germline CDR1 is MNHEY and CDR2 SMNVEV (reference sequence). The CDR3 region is CASSPWTGSSYEQYF. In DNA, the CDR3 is TGTGCCAGCAGTCCTTGGACAGGTTCCTCCTACGAGCAGTACTTC.

CDR3 protein: CASSLFGDRGSEQYF. The CDR3 DNA follows: TGTGCCAGCAGTTTATTTGGGGACAGGGGCTCCGAGCAGTACTTC. The V and J genes are TRBV28 and TRBJ2-7, with 10 positions matching TRBD1. Germline loops: CDR1 MDHEN, CDR2 SYDVKM. The CDR3 sequence is 15 residues long. V shed 1 base and J 6 bases; nucleotides not matched to a gene: 6.

CDR3 protein: CASSLAGANYGYTF. The CDR3 region has the DNA TGTGCCAGCAGTTTAGCAGGGGCTAACTATGGCTACACCTTC. The genes are TRBV28 and TRBJ1-2; D perhaps matches TRBD1 (6 bases). This CDR3 comprises 14 residues. V lost 2 bases and J lost 0, with 7 bases in between. Germline CDR1 MDHEN, CDR2 SYDVKM.

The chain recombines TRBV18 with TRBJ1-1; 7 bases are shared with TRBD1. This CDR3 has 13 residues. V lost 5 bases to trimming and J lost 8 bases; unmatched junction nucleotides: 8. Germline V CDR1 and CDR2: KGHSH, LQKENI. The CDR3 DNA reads TGTGCCAGCTCAACTCTGAGGGACAGCGAAGCTTTCTTT. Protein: CASSTLRDSEAFF.

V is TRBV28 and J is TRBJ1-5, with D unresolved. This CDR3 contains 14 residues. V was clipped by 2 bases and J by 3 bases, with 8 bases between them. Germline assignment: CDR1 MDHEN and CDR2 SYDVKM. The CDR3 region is CASSLVEFNQPQHF. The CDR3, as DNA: TGTGCCAGCAGTTTAGTAGAGTTCAATCAGCCCCAGCATTTT.

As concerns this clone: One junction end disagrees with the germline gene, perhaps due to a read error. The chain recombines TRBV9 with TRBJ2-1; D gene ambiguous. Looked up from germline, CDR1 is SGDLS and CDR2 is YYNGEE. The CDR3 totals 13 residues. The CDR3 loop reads CASSPTAYSEQFF. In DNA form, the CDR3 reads TGTGCCAGCAGCCCCACCGCCTACAGTGAGCAGTTCTTC. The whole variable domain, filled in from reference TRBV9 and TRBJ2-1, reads DSGVTQTPKHLITATGQRVTLRCSPRSGDLSVYWYQQSLDQGLQFLIQYYNGEERAKGNILERFSAQQFPDLHSELNLSSLELGDSALYFCASSPTAYSEQFFGPGTRLTVL.

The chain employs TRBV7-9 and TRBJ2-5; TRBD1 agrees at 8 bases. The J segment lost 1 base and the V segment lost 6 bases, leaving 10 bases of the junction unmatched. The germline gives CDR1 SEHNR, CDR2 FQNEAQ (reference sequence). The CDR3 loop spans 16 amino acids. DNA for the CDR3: TGTGCCAGCAGTGGGAGGACAGGGAGCCCCCAAGAGACCCAGTACTTC. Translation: CASSGRTGSPQETQYF.

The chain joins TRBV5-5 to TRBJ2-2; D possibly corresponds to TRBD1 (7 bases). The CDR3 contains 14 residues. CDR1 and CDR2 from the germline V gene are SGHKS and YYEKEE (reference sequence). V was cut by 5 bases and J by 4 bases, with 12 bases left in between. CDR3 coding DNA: TGTGCCAGCAGACCCAGGGGGGCCACCGGGGAGCTGTTTTTT. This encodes CASRPRGATGELFF.

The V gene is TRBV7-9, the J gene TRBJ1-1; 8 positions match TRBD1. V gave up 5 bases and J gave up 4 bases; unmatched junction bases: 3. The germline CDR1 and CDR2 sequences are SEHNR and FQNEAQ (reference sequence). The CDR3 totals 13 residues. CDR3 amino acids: CASSDRGGTEAFF. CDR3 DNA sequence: TGTGCCAGCAGCGACAGGGGAGGCACTGAAGCTTTCTTT. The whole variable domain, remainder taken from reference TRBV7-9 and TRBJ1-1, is DTGVSQNPRHKITKRGQNVTFRCDPISEHNRLYWYRQTLGQGPEFLTYFQNEAQLEKSRLLSDRFSAERPKGSFSTLEIQRTEQGDSAMYLCASSDRGGTEAFFGQGTRLTVV.

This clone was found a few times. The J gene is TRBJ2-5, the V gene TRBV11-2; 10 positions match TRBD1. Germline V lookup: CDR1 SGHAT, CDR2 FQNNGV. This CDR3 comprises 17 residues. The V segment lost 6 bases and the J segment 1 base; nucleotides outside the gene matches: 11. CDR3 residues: CASRFPWTGGGQETQYF. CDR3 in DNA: TGTGCCAGCAGGTTTCCCTGGACAGGGGGGGGCCAAGAGACCCAGTACTTC.

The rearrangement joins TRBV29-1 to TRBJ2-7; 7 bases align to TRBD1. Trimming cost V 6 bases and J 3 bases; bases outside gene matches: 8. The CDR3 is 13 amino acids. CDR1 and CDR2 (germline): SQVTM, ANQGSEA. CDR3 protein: CSVAPGQSYEQYF. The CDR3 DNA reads TGCAGCGTAGCCCCGGGACAGAGCTACGAGCAGTACTTC.

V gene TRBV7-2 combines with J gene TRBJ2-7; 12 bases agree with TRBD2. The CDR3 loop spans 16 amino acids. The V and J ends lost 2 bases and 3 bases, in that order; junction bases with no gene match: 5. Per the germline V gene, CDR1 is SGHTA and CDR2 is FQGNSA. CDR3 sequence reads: CASSLPSGRAVYEQYF. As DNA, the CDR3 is TGTGCCAGCAGCTTACCTAGCGGGAGGGCCGTCTACGAGCAGTACTTC.

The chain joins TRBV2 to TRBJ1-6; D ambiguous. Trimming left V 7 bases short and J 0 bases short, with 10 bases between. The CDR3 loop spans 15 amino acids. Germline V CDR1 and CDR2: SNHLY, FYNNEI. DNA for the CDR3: TGTGCCAGCAACAGTTTGAGCTCCTATAATTCACCCCTCCACTTT. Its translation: CASNSLSSYNSPLHF.

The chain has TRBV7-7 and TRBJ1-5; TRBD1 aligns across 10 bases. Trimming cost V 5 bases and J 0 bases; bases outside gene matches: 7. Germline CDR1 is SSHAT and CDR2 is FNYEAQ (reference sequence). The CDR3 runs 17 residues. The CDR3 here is CASSPGQGRPSNQPQHF. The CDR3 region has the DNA TGTGCCAGCAGCCCGGGACAGGGGCGCCCTAGCAATCAGCCCCAGCATTTT. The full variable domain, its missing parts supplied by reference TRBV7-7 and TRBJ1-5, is GAGVSQSPRYKVTKRGQDVTLRCDPISSHATLYWYQQALGQGPEFLTYFNYEAQPDKSGLPSDRFSAERPEGSISTLTIQRTEQRDSAMYRCASSPGQGRPSNQPQHFGDGTRLSIL.

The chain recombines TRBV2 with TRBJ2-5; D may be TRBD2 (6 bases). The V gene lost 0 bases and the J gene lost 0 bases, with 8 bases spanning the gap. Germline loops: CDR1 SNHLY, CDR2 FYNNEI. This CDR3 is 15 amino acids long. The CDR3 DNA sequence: TGTGCCAGCAGTGAAGCGTGGAGGGACCAAGAGACCCAGTACTTC. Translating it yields CASSEAWRDQETQYF. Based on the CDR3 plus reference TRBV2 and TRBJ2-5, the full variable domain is EPEVTQTPSHQVTQMGQEVILRCVPISNHLYFYWYRQILGQKVEFLVSFYNNEISEKSEIFDDQFSVERPDGSNFTLKIRSTKLEDSAMYFCASSEAWRDQETQYFGPGTRLLVL.

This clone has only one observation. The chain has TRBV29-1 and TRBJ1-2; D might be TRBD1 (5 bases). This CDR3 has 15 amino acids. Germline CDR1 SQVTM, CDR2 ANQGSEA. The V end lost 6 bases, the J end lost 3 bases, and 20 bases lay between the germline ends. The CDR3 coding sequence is TGCAGCGTAGCCCCTGCTGGCGGCAGGGACTATGGCTACACCTTC. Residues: CSVAPAGGRDYGYTF.

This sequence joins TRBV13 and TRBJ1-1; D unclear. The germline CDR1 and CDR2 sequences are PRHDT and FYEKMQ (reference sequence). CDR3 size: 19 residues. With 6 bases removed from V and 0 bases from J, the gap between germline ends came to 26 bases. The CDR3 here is CASRQPSAVAYFMNTEAFF. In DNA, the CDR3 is TGTGCCAGCAGGCAACCTAGTGCAGTTGCCTACTTCATGAACACTGAAGCTTTCTTT.

CDR3 region: CASSSRGGSGNTIYF. Here the CDR3 DNA reads TGCGCCAGCAGCTCCAGGGGAGGGTCTGGAAACACCATATATTTT. The chain recombines TRBV5-1 with TRBJ1-3; maybe TRBD1 (6 bases). Germline-derived CDR1 and CDR2 are SGHRS and YFSETQ. V was pared by 3 bases and J by 1 base, with 11 bases between. There are 15 residues in the CDR3.

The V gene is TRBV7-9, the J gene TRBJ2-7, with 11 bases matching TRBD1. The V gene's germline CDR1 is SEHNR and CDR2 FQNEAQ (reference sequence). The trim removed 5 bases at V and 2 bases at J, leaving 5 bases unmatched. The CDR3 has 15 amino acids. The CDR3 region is CASSRGTGGAYEQYF. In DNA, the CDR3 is TGTGCCAGCAGCCGAGGGACAGGGGGTGCCTACGAGCAGTACTTC.

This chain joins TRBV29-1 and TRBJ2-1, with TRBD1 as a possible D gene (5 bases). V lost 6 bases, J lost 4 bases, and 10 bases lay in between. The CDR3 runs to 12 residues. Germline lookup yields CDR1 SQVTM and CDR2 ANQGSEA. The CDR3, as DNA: TGCAGCGTGGAGACAGCTTACAATGAGCAGTTCTTC. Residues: CSVETAYNEQFF.

The CDR3 nucleotides read TGTGCCAGCAGCTTCGGACTAGCAGCGGGGGAGCTGTTTTTT. Residues: CASSFGLAAGELFF. This sequence joins TRBV7-3 and TRBJ2-2, with TRBD2 matching 8 bases. The ends lost 3 bases at V and 8 bases at J; junction bases unmatched: 5. CDR3 size: 14 residues. Germline V gene data show CDR1 as SGHTA and CDR2 as FQGTGA.

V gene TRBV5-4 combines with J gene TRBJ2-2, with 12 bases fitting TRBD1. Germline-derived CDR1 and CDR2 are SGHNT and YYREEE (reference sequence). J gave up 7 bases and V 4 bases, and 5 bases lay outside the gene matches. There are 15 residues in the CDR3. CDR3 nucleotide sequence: TGTGCCAGCAGCCTGGGACAGGGGGCTAACGGGGAGCTGTTTTTT. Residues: CASSLGQGANGELFF.

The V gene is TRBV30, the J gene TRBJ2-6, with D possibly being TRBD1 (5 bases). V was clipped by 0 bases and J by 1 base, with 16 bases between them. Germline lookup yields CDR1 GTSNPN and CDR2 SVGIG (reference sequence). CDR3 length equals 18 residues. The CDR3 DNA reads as TGTGCCTGGAGTGTCTTGAAATTAGGGGTGTCTGGGGCCAACGTCCTGACTTTC. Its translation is CAWSVLKLGVSGANVLTF.

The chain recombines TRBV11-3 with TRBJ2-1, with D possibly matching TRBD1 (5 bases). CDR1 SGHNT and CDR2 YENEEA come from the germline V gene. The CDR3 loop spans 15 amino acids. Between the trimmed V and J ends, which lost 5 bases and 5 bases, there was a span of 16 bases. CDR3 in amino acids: CASSPGWILNNEQFF. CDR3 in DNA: TGTGCCAGCAGCCCAGGGTGGATTCTCAACAATGAGCAGTTCTTC. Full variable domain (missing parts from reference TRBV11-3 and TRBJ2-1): EAGVVQSPRYKIIEKKQPVAFWCNPISGHNTLYWYLQNLGQGPELLIRYENEEAVDDSQLPKDRFSAERLKGVDSTLKIQPAELGDSAVYLCASSPGWILNNEQFFGPGTRLTVL.

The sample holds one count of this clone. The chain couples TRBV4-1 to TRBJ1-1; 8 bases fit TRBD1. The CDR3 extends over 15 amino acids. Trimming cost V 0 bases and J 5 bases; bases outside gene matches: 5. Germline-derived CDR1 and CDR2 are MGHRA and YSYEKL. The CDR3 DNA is TGCGCCAGCAGCCAAGAGCGGACAGGGCGGACTGAAGCTTTCTTT. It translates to CASSQERTGRTEAFF.